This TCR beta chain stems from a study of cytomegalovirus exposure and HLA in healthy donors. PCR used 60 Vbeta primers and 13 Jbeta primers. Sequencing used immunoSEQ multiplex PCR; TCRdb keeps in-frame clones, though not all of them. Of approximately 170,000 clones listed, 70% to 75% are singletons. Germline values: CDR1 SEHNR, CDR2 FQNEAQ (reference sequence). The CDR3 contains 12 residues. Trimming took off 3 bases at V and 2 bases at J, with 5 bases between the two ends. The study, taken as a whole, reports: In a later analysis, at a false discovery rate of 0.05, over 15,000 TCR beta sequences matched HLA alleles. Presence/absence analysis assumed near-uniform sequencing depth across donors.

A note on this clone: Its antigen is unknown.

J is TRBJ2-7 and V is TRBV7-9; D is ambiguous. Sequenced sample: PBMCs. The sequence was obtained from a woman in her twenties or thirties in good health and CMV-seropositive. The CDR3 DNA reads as TGTGCCAGCAGCTTCTATACCTACGAGCAGTACTTC. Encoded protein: CASSFYTYEQYF.